This paragraph reports one TCR beta chain. Its antigen is undetermined. CD8+CD57+ cell expansion had been shown by flow cytometry in patients chosen for sequencing. Patients had received no therapy at the time of blood sampling. The template for TCR beta VDJ and CDR3 sequence profiling was genomic DNA. TCRdb recomputed calls from the reads with MiXCR, one row per CDR3 protein. The table lists more than 150,000 distinct CDR3 sequences, roughly 50% of them singletons. The sample comes from a study of CD8+CD57+ T cells in acquired aplastic anemia. Overall study context: Sorted CD4+ plus CD8+ cells gave DNA averaging roughly 3 ug.

Study results and caveats: Between patients and controls, around 30 CD8+ CDR3 sequences were found in common.

Germline V gene sequence: CDR1 MDHEN, CDR2 SYDVKM. This CDR3 has 14 residues. The V and J ends lost 5 bases and 4 bases respectively, with 12 bases between them. This clonotype was sampled from a human donor with aplastic anemia. The chain has TRBV28 and TRBJ1-5, with no clear D. The specimen was sorted CD4+, CD8+, or CD8+CD57+ T cells (not recorded which) from PBMCs. The CDR3 DNA sequence: TGTGCCAGCAGTAGGACTCCCGGGAATCAGCCCCAGCATTTT. This gives the protein CASSRTPGNQPQHF.